This TCR beta chain was observed in a study of cytomegalovirus exposure and HLA in healthy donors (TCRdb year 2017). Regarding the complete study: An earlier analysis of approximately 550 of the donors reported 250 to 300 Gb of sequence data and 100 million to 130 million unique TCR beta sequences from about 180 million T cells. About 310 gigabases of sequencing data and tens of millions of unique TCR sequences were included in an early release covering about 600 HLA-typed donors. Among the roughly 400 genotyped donors, around 81% belonged to the genetic ancestry cluster associated with self-reported Caucasian donors. The aim of the study was to test whether cataloging public T cell receptors could identify signatures of past pathogen exposure. The study profiled the T cell repertoires of 550 to 700 subjects by immunosequencing and related them to cytomegalovirus serostatus. Along with the 666-subject first cohort, a separate validation cohort of over a hundred different subjects was used. The study combined high-throughput TCR immunosequencing, statistical association of individual TCRs with disease status, and machine learning to predict cytomegalovirus infection status. A later analysis re-analyzed previously published TCR beta repertoires from about 730 donors and added high-resolution HLA genotyping to study TCR occurrence patterns. Rather than using new phenotypic data, the later analysis identified candidate immune exposures from TCR beta sequences and from how often those sequences occurred across donors. In an earlier analysis of several hundred of the donors, high-throughput TCR beta sequencing was used to judge whether each TCR beta V gene segment behaved as functional or pseudogenic. Donor age, sex, ethnicity and CMV serostatus were compiled alongside the repertoire data. Genome-wide SNP genotypes for about 60% of the roughly 670 donors were used in a later genetic analysis, which treated that subset as a discovery cohort. All discovery cohort repertoires had been generated on a single sequencing platform. HLA typing included class I and class II loci at four-digit resolution. The number of typed donors differed by locus: about 629-630 for A, B, C, DRB1 and DQB1; 522 for DQA1; fewer than 610 for DPA1; and roughly 490 for DPB1. Five DR-DQ haplotypes were handled as single units for association and clustering, since linkage in the cohort was strong. On average, over 200,000 unique TCR beta nucleotide sequences were sequenced per donor among about 400 genotyped donors of the cohort, with about 19% of those sequences being non-productive.

Concerning this clone: There is no known antigen for this receptor. No per-base quality is available; no much larger clone lies one base away.

In total, over 600 healthy bone marrow donors made up the cohort. At the time of sampling, all cohort members were nominally healthy, though unrecorded immune exposures were likely present. The donor was CMV seronegative and belonged to the group of approximately 320 seronegative cohort members. Every donor gave a peripheral blood sample, and the peripheral blood mononuclear cells from that sample were used for TCR beta sequencing. The Qiagen DNeasy Blood Extraction Kit was used to extract genomic DNA from the blood cell samples. Looking up the germline V gene (reference sequence) yields CDR1 LNHDA and CDR2 SQIVND. V is cut by 5 bases and J by 10 bases, and the space between the germline ends is 11 bases. From its cysteine to its phenylalanine, the CDR3 spans 11 amino acids. Left in the record is the CDR3 DNA by itself, 33 bases read in frame from the first base. Preparation of the library involved the immunoSEQ multiplex PCR assay. For the multiplex PCR, a mixture combining 60 forward primers for TCR Vbeta segments and 13 reverse primers for TCR Jbeta segments was used. The CDR3 region of rearranged TCR beta genes was amplified from genomic DNA by a multiplex PCR assay. The amplified TCR beta libraries were sequenced on the Illumina HiSeq System as 87-base-pair reads. Regarding the original processing steps: In a later analysis, 80 million or so unique TCR beta chains were counted across the roughly 610 repertoires, and about 9.9 million of these chains were shared by at least two donors. Raw reads were error-corrected and collapsed into unique sequences by a nearest-neighbor algorithm in which closely related sequences were merged to remove PCR and sequencing errors. Alignment of CDR3 sequences to IMGT reference sequences was used to assign V, D and J gene segments. Each retained sequence needed at least a six-nucleotide match to both a V gene segment and a J gene segment. Rearrangements were called productive when the CDR3 lacked stop codons and stayed in frame with V and J; all others were non-productive. CDR3 was defined according to IMGT convention as the region running from the second conserved V-encoded cysteine to the conserved J-encoded phenylalanine. In an earlier analysis of around 540 of the donors, sequences lacking an unambiguous match to a single V gene segment were excluded. In an earlier analysis of approximately 550 of the donors, V segments were called functional above 56.7% productive rearrangements and were called segregating when the between-donor standard deviation exceeded 5%. To diagnose cytomegalovirus status from the catalog of TCR beta chain sequences, a statistical classification framework was built. V and J gene assignment, in a later analysis, came from comparing TCR nucleotide sequences with IMGT/GENE-DB human TR gene sequences. In a later analysis, CDR3 sequences and most-parsimonious VDJ recombination scenarios were assigned using the TCRdist pipeline. In a later analysis, each TCR beta chain was defined by its CDR3 amino acid sequence together with its V-gene family, and reads without a unique V-gene family were excluded. A later analysis removed 500 to 600 highly shared, low-generation-probability nucleotide sequences to deal with suspected cross-contamination and a sequencing artifact. In a later analysis, a clonal expansion index was calculated for each public chain from normalized within-repertoire ranks of inferred template counts. In a later analysis, generation probabilities were computed with a VDJ recombination model fitted to out-of-frame rearrangements, and the resulting probabilities were checked against IGoR. In a later analysis, hypergeometric tests were used to score TCR-TCR, TCR-HLA and TCR-CMV co-occurrence, with a repertoire-size bias correction applied to TCR pairs. False discovery rates were estimated in a later analysis by permuting HLA or CMV assignments 20 times. In a later analysis, co-occurring TCRs were grouped with DBSCAN, and TCRdist sequence similarity was added when clustering was performed within HLA-allele-positive subsets. Repertoires with fewer than 30,000 or more than 120,000 public chains, plus five repertoires with anomalous nucleotide sharing, were excluded from co-occurrence clustering. Held by TCRdb, this immuneACCESS table contains in-frame sequences only and omits some clones. Under half of the omission traces to an unresolved V gene where checked; the cause of the rest is unknown. D and trimming were read from the DNA, whereas the V and J calls and clone size are those reported in that table. The sample records approximately 190,000 clones, around 82% of which are singletons. Of the sample, 0.25% to 0.3% falls within the top ten clones.

The study at large found these results: Because HLA typing was missing for some donors at each locus, association tests included only the typed subset. The presence/absence analyses assumed that sequencing depth was roughly uniform across donors, and that assumption may not be true. Immune exposure information for the cohort was limited to CMV serostatus. According to a later analysis, TCR association rates differed among HLA loci, with DRB1 alleles showing the most associated TCRs and HLA-C alleles showing the fewest. It was suggested by the authors that the approach could potentially be generalized to other disease states and immunological phenotypes. Because the 87-base-pair reads could not distinguish some IMGT-functional V segments, including TRBV6-2 and TRBV6-3, those segments were excluded. In the study, around 150 TCR beta chains were listed as associated with cytomegalovirus. Three of the identified cytomegalovirus-associated TCR beta chains were confirmed in vitro to be specific for cytomegalovirus antigens. In a later analysis, HLA-associated TCR beta chains showed more clonal expansion and lower generation probabilities than non-associated chains that were equally common. Roughly 17 rarely observed V segments, including chromosome 9 orphons, were excluded from the earlier analysis of about 500 of the donors because counts were too low. In both the original and validation cohorts, the classifier was reported to diagnose cytomegalovirus status with high specificity and sensitivity. When HLA alleles, especially DR and DQ, strongly co-occurred, TCR associations were difficult to assign to individual alleles. This cohort had only TCR beta chains sequenced, and the lack of alpha or paired-chain data limited which features could be detected. Across donors, most TCR sequences were observed very rarely, whereas some public TCRs were present in many individuals. A further reported finding was that TCR beta sequences accurately predicted the HLA-A and HLA-B alleles for most subjects in the first cohort. Most CMV-associated TCR beta chains appeared to be HLA-restricted in a later analysis, and the HLA associations seemed to be driven largely by CMV exposure. A cluster of highly shared sequence variants was judged likely to represent a technical artifact of the sequencing pipeline. According to a later analysis, parvovirus B19, influenza, CMV and Epstein-Barr virus appeared linked to several top co-occurrence clusters. An earlier analysis of some 560 of the donors showed that most TCR beta V segments appeared in productive rearrangements either about 87% or about 30% of the time, which broadly matched IMGT annotations. Linkage disequilibrium might explain the correlated functional status among segregating V segments, but an unknown experimental factor could not be excluded. V-gene and J-gene trimming of TCR beta chains was associated with a missense DCLRE1C variant in a later genetic analysis, and the association was replicated in an independent cohort. A later genetic analysis reported fewer N-insertions in productive TCRs among donors in an Asian-associated ancestry cluster than the roughly 700-donor mean. A later analysis associated around 16,000 TCR beta sequences with specific HLA alleles at a false discovery rate of 0.05.

This receptor was identified in a boy younger than 18 in good health and CMV-seronegative. This receptor chain uses TRBV19 and TRBJ1-2; TRBD1 is possibly the D segment (5 matching bases). The specimen sequenced was PBMCs. Here the CDR3 is given as CASSWGGVYTF. The nucleotide sequence reads as follows: TGTGCCAGTAGTTGGGGCGGGGTCTACACCTTC.